These 30 T cell receptor beta chains originate from one sample sequenced in a study of T-cell reconstitution after alpha-beta-depleted transplantation in children. It was with unique molecular identifiers that the TCRbeta library was prepared. TCRdb reprocessed the PCR reads with MiXCR, giving one entry per CDR3 protein. Of about 540,000 distinct CDR3 sequences listed, around 18% are singletons. Sequences were derived from PBMCs from the stem cell graft donor, sampled from the stem cell graft. Source of these receptors: a human donor who donated a stem cell graft to a child with acute lymphoblastic leukemia.

The V and J genes are TRBV4-1 and TRBJ2-7; unclear D gene. V was cut by 0 bases and J by 3 bases, with 12 bases left in between. Germline V lookup: CDR1 MGHRA, CDR2 YSYEKL. This CDR3 region has 15 residues. The CDR3: CASSQEIRLNYEQYF. CDR3 DNA: TGCGCCAGCAGCCAAGAAATCCGGCTAAACTACGAGCAGTACTTC.

A few counts support this clonotype. V is TRBV27 and J is TRBJ1-5, with TRBD1 matching over 7 bases. The length of the CDR3 is 16 residues. With 2 bases clipped from V and 6 bases from J, the junction kept 10 bases outside the gene matches. Germline V lookup: CDR1 MNHEY, CDR2 SMNVEV (reference sequence). The DNA for the CDR3 is TGTGCCAGCAGTTTAGGAAGGGGGCTTGAGGGTCAGCCCCAGCATTTT. This translates into CASSLGRGLEGQPQHF.

The chain recombines TRBV7-8 with TRBJ2-7; tentatively, D is TRBD1 (6 bases). CDR3 size: 13 residues. From germline, CDR1 is SGHVS and CDR2 FQNEAQ. Trimming removed 7 bases from V and 3 bases from J, with 13 bases in between. Here the CDR3 DNA reads TGTGCCAGCACCTTCACAGGGAACTACGAGCAGTACTTC. Translation gives CASTFTGNYEQYF.

The chain has TRBV7-6 and TRBJ2-1, with D perhaps TRBD1 (6 bases). The germline V gene encodes CDR1 SGHVS and CDR2 FNYEAQ. The CDR3 covers 14 residues. Between the trimmed V and J ends, which lost 5 bases and 0 bases, there was a span of 8 bases. CDR3 amino acids: CASSTDSSYNEQFF. CDR3 bases: TGTGCCAGCAGCACGGACAGCTCCTACAATGAGCAGTTCTTC.

This clonotype was observed at least ten times. The V call is TRBV7-2, the J call TRBJ2-1; 8 nucleotides line up with TRBD2. CDR1 SGHTA and CDR2 FQGNSA come from the germline V gene. The CDR3 loop spans 15 amino acids. V gave up 1 base and J gave up 5 bases; unmatched junction bases: 4. Written as DNA, the CDR3 is TGTGCCAGCAGCTTAGGACTAGCGCCCAACAATGAGCAGTTCTTC. Amino acid sequence: CASSLGLAPNNEQFF.

The sample holds many counts of this clonotype. The rearrangement uses TRBV12-3 or TRBV12-4 and TRBJ2-2, with 7 bases fitting TRBD1. V shed 6 bases, J shed 4 bases, and the junction held 5 bases outside the gene matches. The CDR3 sequence is 14 residues long. CDR3 region: CASRWGQPTGELFF. CDR3 sequence (DNA): TGTGCCAGCAGGTGGGGACAGCCCACCGGGGAGCTGTTTTTT.

This chain connects TRBV19 to TRBJ2-1, with D unclear. V lost 3 bases and J 4 bases, leaving 7 bases between the germline ends. The V gene's germline CDR1 is LNHDA and CDR2 SQIVND (reference sequence). This CDR3 is 13 amino acids long. CDR3 protein: CASSIGQYNEQFF. The CDR3 DNA reads TGTGCCAGTAGTATCGGTCAATACAATGAGCAGTTCTTC.

This clonotype showed up just a few times. This rearrangement joins TRBV11-1 to TRBJ2-3, with TRBD1 matching 9 bases. V shed 3 bases, J shed 3 bases, and the junction held 7 bases outside the gene matches. From germline, CDR1 is SGHAT and CDR2 FQDESV (reference sequence). This CDR3 has 16 residues. The CDR3 DNA is TGTGCCAGCAGCTTGGGACAGGGCGGAGGAACAGATACGCAGTATTTT. It codes for CASSLGQGGGTDTQYF.

This clonotype was observed a handful of times. The chain recombines TRBV12-3 or TRBV12-4 with TRBJ1-2; 11 bases line up with TRBD1. Trimming cost V 3 bases and J 4 bases; bases outside gene matches: 13. The CDR3 loop spans 18 amino acids. The CDR3 sequence: CASSLPLHGTGGTYGYTF. DNA of the CDR3: TGTGCCAGCAGTTTGCCCCTTCACGGGACAGGGGGGACCTATGGCTACACCTTC.

The chain is built from TRBV4-1 and TRBJ2-7; 8 bases are a match to TRBD2. V was pared by 7 bases and J by 4 bases, with 12 bases of the junction left unmatched. CDR1 MGHRA and CDR2 YSYEKL come from the germline V gene. The CDR3 spans 15 residues. Here the CDR3 reads CASTFDSGASYEQYF. CDR3 nucleotide sequence: TGCGCCAGCACCTTTGATAGCGGGGCCTCATACGAGCAGTACTTC.

The chain carries TRBV18 and TRBJ2-2; D ambiguous. Trimming removed 2 bases at V and 6 bases at J, with 13 bases between. Germline V gene sequence: CDR1 KGHSH, CDR2 LQKENI. This CDR3 is 15 amino acids long. CDR3 in amino acids: CASSPTYPVSGELFF. In DNA, the CDR3 is TGTGCCAGCTCACCAACGTATCCGGTTTCCGGGGAGCTGTTTTTT.

This clonotype has a handful of counts. The rearrangement links TRBV12-3 or TRBV12-4 to TRBJ1-1; TRBD1 is a possible D gene (6 bases). The CDR3 length is 15 residues. Trimming pared 3 bases from V and 3 bases from J, leaving 14 bases between. CDR3 loop: CASSFAGTRYTEAFF. The DNA of the CDR3 is TGTGCCAGCAGTTTTGCCGGGACAAGATACACTGAAGCTTTCTTT.

This clonotype has at least ten counts. This rearrangement joins TRBV2 to TRBJ2-7, with unresolved D. Germline CDR1 is SNHLY and CDR2 is FYNNEI. V lost 1 base and J lost 2, with 6 bases in between. CDR3 length: 13 residues. The CDR3: CASSEGLAYEQYF. Written as DNA, the CDR3 is TGTGCCAGCAGTGAAGGGCTTGCCTACGAGCAGTACTTC.

This clonotype was detected only a few times. The rearrangement joins TRBV20-1 to TRBJ2-7, with 7 bases identical to TRBD1. CDR1 and CDR2 (germline): DFQATT, SNEGSKA (reference sequence). The CDR3 runs to 16 residues. Germline trimming cut 1 base from V and 0 bases from J; bases unmatched to any gene: 9. The chain's CDR3 is CSARGKGRGYSYEQYF. In nucleotides, the CDR3 is TGCAGTGCTAGAGGGAAGGGCAGGGGGTACTCCTACGAGCAGTACTTC.

The rearrangement joins TRBV29-1 to TRBJ2-1, with 9 bases fitting TRBD1. The J segment lost 4 bases and the V segment lost 4 bases, leaving 2 bases of the junction unmatched. Germline values: CDR1 SQVTM, CDR2 ANQGSEA. The CDR3 covers 13 residues. The CDR3: CSVAGTGYNEQFF. The CDR3 DNA reads TGCAGCGTTGCCGGGACAGGGTACAATGAGCAGTTCTTC.

A single count supports this clonotype. The chain carries TRBV20-1 and TRBJ2-6; 10 bases fit TRBD1. The length of the CDR3 is 18 residues. J was trimmed by 0 bases and V by 3 bases; bases with no gene match: 8. Germline assignment: CDR1 DFQATT and CDR2 SNEGSKA (reference sequence). As DNA, the CDR3 is TGCAGTGCTAGGTCCTGGACAGGGGGGAGCTCTGGGGCCAACGTCCTGACTTTC. It codes for CSARSWTGGSSGANVLTF.

The rearrangement uses TRBV5-1 and TRBJ2-3; D gene unclear. The ends were cut back, 1 base at V and 0 bases at J, with 6 bases in the middle. The germline V gene has CDR1 SGHRS and CDR2 YFSETQ. This CDR3 has 14 amino acids. The CDR3 nucleotides are TGCGCCAGCAGCTTGCAGAGTAGCACAGATACGCAGTATTTT. Translation: CASSLQSSTDTQYF.

The chain uses TRBV6-2 or TRBV6-3 and TRBJ1-5; tentatively, D is TRBD1 (6 bases). This CDR3 is built from 13 residues. Germline V gives CDR1 MNHEY, CDR2 SVGEGT. V was pared by 7 bases and J by 6 bases, with 13 bases between. CDR3: CASNHQGRQPQHF. CDR3 DNA: TGTGCCAGCAACCACCAGGGGCGTCAGCCCCAGCATTTT.

Many counts were recorded for this clonotype. This sequence joins TRBV5-1 and TRBJ2-1; a weak D match, TRBD2 (6 bases). CDR3 length: 15 amino acids. Trimming removed 1 base from V and 9 bases from J, with 17 bases in between. Germline-derived CDR1 and CDR2 are SGHRS and YFSETQ. The CDR3 sequence: CASSLQRVGYGEQFF. CDR3 DNA sequence: TGCGCCAGCAGCTTGCAGCGGGTGGGGTATGGTGAGCAGTTCTTC.

This clonotype was counted between two and nine times. The genes are TRBV5-5 and TRBJ2-2; TRBD1 or TRBD2 may be the D gene (5 bases each). The CDR3 has 16 amino acids. Germline CDR1 is SGHKS and CDR2 is YYEKEE (reference sequence). Trimming stripped 1 base from V and 3 bases from J, with 13 bases between. The CDR3 nucleotides are TGTGCCAGCAGCTTGCATAGGGACCCCGACACCGGGGAGCTGTTTTTT. Protein sequence: CASSLHRDPDTGELFF. Full variable domain (remainder filled in from reference TRBV5-5 and TRBJ2-2): DAGVTQSPTHLIKTRGQQVTLRCSPISGHKSVSWYQQVLGQGPQFIFQYYEKEERGRGNFPDRFSARQFPNYSSELNVNALLLGDSALYLCASSLHRDPDTGELFFGEGSRLTVL.

V gene TRBV12-3 or TRBV12-4 combines with J gene TRBJ2-1; 8 bases fit TRBD2. The ends lost 4 bases at V and 2 bases at J; junction bases unmatched: 10. This CDR3 is built from 17 residues. The CDR3 bases are TGTGCCAGCAGTTGGGGACTAGGGCGGACCCCCTACAATGAGCAGTTCTTC. This codes for CASSWGLGRTPYNEQFF.

The V gene is TRBV29-1, the J gene TRBJ2-5; D tentatively fits TRBD1 or TRBD2 (6 bases each). The CDR3 is 12 residues long. The germline V gene has CDR1 SQVTM and CDR2 ANQGSEA. V lost 5 bases and J 5 bases, leaving 12 bases between the germline ends. CDR3 in amino acids: CSVKGGFETQYF. The DNA for the CDR3 is TGCAGCGTTAAGGGGGGCTTCGAGACCCAGTACTTC. Full variable domain (outside the CDR3, taken from reference TRBV29-1 and TRBJ2-5): SAVISQKPSRDICQRGTSLTIQCQVDSQVTMMFWYRQQPGQSLTLIATANQGSEATYESGFVIDKFPISRPNLTFSTLTVSNMSPEDSSIYLCSVKGGFETQYFGPGTRLLVL.

This clonotype showed up just a few times. The V call is TRBV7-9, the J call TRBJ1-4, with TRBD1 matching over 11 bases. Germline-derived CDR1 and CDR2 are SEHNR and FQNEAQ (reference sequence). This CDR3 is built from 16 residues. V was pared by 5 bases and J by 1 base, with 3 bases of the junction left unmatched. The CDR3 here is CASSVGTGGTNEKLFF. The CDR3 DNA sequence: TGTGCCAGCAGCGTGGGGACAGGGGGAACTAATGAAAAACTGTTTTTT.

The rearrangement uses TRBV4-2 and TRBJ2-1; 15 positions match TRBD2. The ends lost 5 bases at V and 6 bases at J; junction bases unmatched: 2. The CDR3 covers 15 residues. Germline CDR1 and CDR2: LGHNA and YNFKEQ. The CDR3 protein is CASSMGLAGGNEQFF. CDR3 sequence (DNA): TGTGCCAGCAGCATGGGACTAGCGGGAGGCAATGAGCAGTTCTTC.

This sequence joins TRBV5-1 and TRBJ1-3; D is unresolved. Germline V lookup: CDR1 SGHRS, CDR2 YFSETQ. This CDR3 contains 14 residues. Trimming shortened V by 6 bases and J by 2 bases, and 12 bases separated the two germline ends. The CDR3 here is CASTPGIAGNTIYF. The CDR3 DNA sequence: TGCGCCAGCACGCCTGGGATAGCTGGAAACACCATATATTTT.

This clonotype was counted between two and nine times. The V call is TRBV7-9, the J call TRBJ2-7; D unclear. This CDR3 is built from 13 residues. Germline CDR1 is SEHNR and CDR2 is FQNEAQ (reference sequence). Trimming cost V 5 bases and J 2 bases, with 10 bases left between them. DNA for the CDR3: TGTGCCAGCAGCCCGGGCGAGCCCTACGAGCAGTACTTC. Translation gives CASSPGEPYEQYF.

This clonotype was recorded a few times. CDR3 nucleotides: TGCAGCGTTGAATCGGGACTAGGAAGTACCTACGAGCAGTACTTC. Its protein product is CSVESGLGSTYEQYF. The chain employs TRBV29-1 and TRBJ2-7; 8 nucleotides match TRBD2. The CDR3 totals 15 residues. Germline V gene data show CDR1 as SQVTM and CDR2 as ANQGSEA. V was pared by 2 bases and J by 2 bases, with 8 bases of the junction left unmatched.

The chain recombines TRBV20-1 with TRBJ2-1; D possibly matches TRBD1 or TRBD2 (6 bases each). The CDR3 is 15 amino acids. V was pared by 6 bases and J by 7 bases, with 22 bases between. In germline, CDR1 is DFQATT, CDR2 SNEGSKA (reference sequence). The CDR3 coding sequence is TGCAGTGCCCGAAAGGGGAATACGGGGGCAAATGAGCAGTTCTTC. It codes for CSARKGNTGANEQFF.

The gene calls are TRBV3-1 and TRBJ2-3; possible D gene TRBD1, 6 bases. The CDR3 spans 17 residues. CDR1 and CDR2 from the germline V gene are LGHDT and YNNKEL (reference sequence). V was cut by 0 bases and J by 6 bases, with 19 bases left in between. CDR3 residues: CASSQETGTIFPDTQYF. CDR3 bases: TGTGCCAGCAGCCAAGAAACAGGGACGATATTTCCCGATACGCAGTATTTT.

This clonotype has a handful of counts. The J gene is TRBJ1-3, the V gene TRBV5-1, with a weak D call TRBD1 (5 bases). Germline values: CDR1 SGHRS, CDR2 YFSETQ. The CDR3 is 14 residues long. Trimming stripped 4 bases from V and 1 base from J, with 9 bases between. DNA for the CDR3: TGCGCCAGCAGCCACCAGGGTTCTGGAAACACCATATATTTT. This codes for CASSHQGSGNTIYF.